This is a list of T cell receptor beta chains from one sample in a study of blood T cell repertoires in COVID-19. The data were produced by immunoSEQ multiplex PCR, yet TCRdb's version contains in-frame clones alone and is incomplete. The repertoire includes under 300,000 clones, approximately 91% of them detected once, and under 0.95% sits in the top ten. Sequencing was carried out using peripheral blood. These receptors all come from a woman under 40 with acute or convalescent COVID-19. The CDR3 runs from the conserved cysteine through the conserved F or W. The order of the fields is D gene, clone size, J gene, V gene, CDR3 DNA, CDR3 protein. The D gene is left open where the match is weak. Size is stated for part of the rows, as once, few or many counts, or as a class when the clone is expanded.

D gene: TRBD1; clone size: NA; J gene: TRBJ2-3; V gene: TRBV5-8; CDR3 DNA: TGTGCCAGCAGCTCAGGGACAGGGGGCCGGGATACGCAGTATTTT; CDR3 protein: CASSSGTGGRDTQYF
D gene: NA; clone size: NA; J gene: TRBJ1-1; V gene: TRBV19; CDR3 DNA: TGTGCCAGTACCAATTACAGGGAAGCTTTCTTT; CDR3 protein: CASTNYREAFF
D gene: NA; clone size: NA; J gene: TRBJ2-1; V gene: TRBV5-6; CDR3 DNA: TGTGCCAGCAGCTTCTATCCGGGAGTCAGCAATGAGCAGTTCTTC; CDR3 protein: CASSFYPGVSNEQFF
D gene: NA; clone size: NA; J gene: TRBJ2-7; V gene: TRBV11-2; CDR3 DNA: TGTGCCAGCAGCTACTCCCGGGACTTATCCTACGAGCAGTACTTC; CDR3 protein: CASSYSRDLSYEQYF
D gene: TRBD1; clone size: few; J gene: TRBJ1-6; V gene: TRBV27; CDR3 DNA: TGTGCCAGCAGCCCCGGGACAGGGTATTCACCCCTCCACTTT; CDR3 protein: CASSPGTGYSPLHF
D gene: NA; clone size: NA; J gene: TRBJ2-3; V gene: TRBV19; CDR3 DNA: TGTGCCACTTATGTGGGAGGAGGGGAAGATACGCAGTATTTT; CDR3 protein: CATYVGGGEDTQYF
D gene: TRBD2; clone size: NA; J gene: TRBJ2-5; V gene: TRBV5-1; CDR3 DNA: TGCGCCAGCAGCGGTACCCGAGCGGGAGCTTCTTTCCAAGAGACCCAGTACTTC; CDR3 protein: CASSGTRAGASFQETQYF
D gene: TRBD2; clone size: NA; J gene: TRBJ2-1; V gene: TRBV14; CDR3 DNA: TGTGTCAGCAGCCCCCTTAGAGCGGGAGGACCCTACAATGAGCAGTTCTTC; CDR3 protein: CVSSPLRAGGPYNEQFF
D gene: TRBD1; clone size: NA; J gene: TRBJ1-6; V gene: TRBV19; CDR3 DNA: TGTGCCAGTAGTATTTACAGGGGCAATTCACCCCTCCACTTT; CDR3 protein: CASSIYRGNSPLHF
D gene: NA; clone size: once; J gene: TRBJ2-1; V gene: TRBV9; CDR3 DNA: TGTGCCAGCAGCGAGATACCGGCGGTGGAGAGTGAGCAGTTCTTC; CDR3 protein: CASSEIPAVESEQFF
D gene: NA; clone size: NA; J gene: TRBJ1-6; V gene: TRBV25-1; CDR3 DNA: TGTGCCAGCAGTGAACGCGTCAGGGGCGTTTCACCCCTCCACTTT; CDR3 protein: CASSERVRGVSPLHF
D gene: TRBD1; clone size: NA; J gene: TRBJ2-1; V gene: TRBV15; CDR3 DNA: TGTGCCACCCGGACAGGGGGAGGCAATGAGCAGTTCTTC; CDR3 protein: CATRTGGGNEQFF
D gene: NA; clone size: NA; J gene: TRBJ1-4; V gene: TRBV15; CDR3 DNA: TGTGCCACCAGCAGAGATGTGTCCCGTGGCGAAAAACTGTTTTTT; CDR3 protein: CATSRDVSRGEKLFF
D gene: TRBD1; clone size: NA; J gene: TRBJ1-1; V gene: TRBV5-1; CDR3 DNA: TGCGCCAGCAGCTCGACAGGGGCGGCGACTGAAGCTTTCTTT; CDR3 protein: CASSSTGAATEAFF